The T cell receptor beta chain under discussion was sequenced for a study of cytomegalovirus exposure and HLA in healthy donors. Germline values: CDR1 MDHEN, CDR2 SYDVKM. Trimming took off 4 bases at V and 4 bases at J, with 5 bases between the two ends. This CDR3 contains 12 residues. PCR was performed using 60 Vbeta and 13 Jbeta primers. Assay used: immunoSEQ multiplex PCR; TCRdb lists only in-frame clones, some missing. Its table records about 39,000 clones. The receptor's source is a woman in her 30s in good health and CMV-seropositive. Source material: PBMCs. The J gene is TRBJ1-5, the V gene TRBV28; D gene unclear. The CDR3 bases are TGTGCCAGCAGTTCCTTGAATCAGCCCCAGCATTTT. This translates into CASSSLNQPQHF.